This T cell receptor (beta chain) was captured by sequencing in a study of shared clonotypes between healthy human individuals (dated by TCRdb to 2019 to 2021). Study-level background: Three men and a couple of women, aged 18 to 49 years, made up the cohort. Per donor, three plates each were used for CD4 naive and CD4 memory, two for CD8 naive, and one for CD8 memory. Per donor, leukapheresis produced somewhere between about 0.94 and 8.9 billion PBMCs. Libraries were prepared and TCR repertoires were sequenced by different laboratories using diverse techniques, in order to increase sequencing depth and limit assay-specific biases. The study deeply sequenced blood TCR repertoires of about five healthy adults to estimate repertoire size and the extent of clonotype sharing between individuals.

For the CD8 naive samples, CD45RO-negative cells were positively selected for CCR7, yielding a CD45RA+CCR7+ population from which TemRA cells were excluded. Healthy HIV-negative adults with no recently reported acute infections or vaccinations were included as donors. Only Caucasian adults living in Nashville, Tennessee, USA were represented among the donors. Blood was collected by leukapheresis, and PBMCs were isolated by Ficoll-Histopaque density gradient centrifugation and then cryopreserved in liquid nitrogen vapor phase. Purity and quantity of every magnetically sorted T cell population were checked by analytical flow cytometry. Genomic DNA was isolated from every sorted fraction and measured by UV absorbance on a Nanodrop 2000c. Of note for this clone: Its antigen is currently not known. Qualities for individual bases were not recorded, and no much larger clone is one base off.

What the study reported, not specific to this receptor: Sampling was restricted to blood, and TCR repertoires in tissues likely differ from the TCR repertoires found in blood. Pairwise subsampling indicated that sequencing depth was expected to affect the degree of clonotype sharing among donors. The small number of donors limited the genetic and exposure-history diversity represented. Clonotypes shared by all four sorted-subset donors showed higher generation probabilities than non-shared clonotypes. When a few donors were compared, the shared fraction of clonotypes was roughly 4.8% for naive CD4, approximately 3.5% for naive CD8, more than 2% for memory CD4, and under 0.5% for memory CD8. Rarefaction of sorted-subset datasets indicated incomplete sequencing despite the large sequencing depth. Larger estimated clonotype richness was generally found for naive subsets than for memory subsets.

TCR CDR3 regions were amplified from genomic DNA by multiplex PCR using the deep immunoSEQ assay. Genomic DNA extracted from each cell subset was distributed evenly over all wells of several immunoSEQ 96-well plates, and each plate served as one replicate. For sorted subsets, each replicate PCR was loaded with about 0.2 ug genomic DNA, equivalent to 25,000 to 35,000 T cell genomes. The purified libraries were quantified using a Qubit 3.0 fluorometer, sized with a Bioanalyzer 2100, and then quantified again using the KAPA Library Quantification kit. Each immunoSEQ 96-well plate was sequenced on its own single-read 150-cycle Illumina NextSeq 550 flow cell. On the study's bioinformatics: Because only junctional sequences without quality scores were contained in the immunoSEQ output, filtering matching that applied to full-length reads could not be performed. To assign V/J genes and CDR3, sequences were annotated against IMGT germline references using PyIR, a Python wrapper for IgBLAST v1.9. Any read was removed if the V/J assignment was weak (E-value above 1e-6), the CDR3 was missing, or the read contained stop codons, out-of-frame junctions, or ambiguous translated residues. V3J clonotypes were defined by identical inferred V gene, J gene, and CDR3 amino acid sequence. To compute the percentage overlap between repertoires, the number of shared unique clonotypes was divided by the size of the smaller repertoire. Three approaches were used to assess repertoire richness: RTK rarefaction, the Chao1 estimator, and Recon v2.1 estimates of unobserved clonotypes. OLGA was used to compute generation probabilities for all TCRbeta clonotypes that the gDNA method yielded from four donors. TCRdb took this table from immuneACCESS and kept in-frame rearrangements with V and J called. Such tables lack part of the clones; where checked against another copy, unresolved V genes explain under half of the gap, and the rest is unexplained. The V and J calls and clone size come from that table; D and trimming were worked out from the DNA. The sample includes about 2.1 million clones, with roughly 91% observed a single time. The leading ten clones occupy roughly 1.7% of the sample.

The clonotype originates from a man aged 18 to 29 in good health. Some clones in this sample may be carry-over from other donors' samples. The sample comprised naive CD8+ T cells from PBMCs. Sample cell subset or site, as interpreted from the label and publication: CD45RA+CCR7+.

CDR3 protein: CASSLQGAGANVLTF. The nucleotides are TGTGCCAGCAGCTTACAGGGGGCTGGGGCCAACGTCCTGACTTTC. The chain is assembled from TRBV7-3 and TRBJ2-6, with 7 bases aligning to TRBD1. Taken from cysteine to phenylalanine, the CDR3 has 15 residues. CDR3 DNA is the only sequence kept; it has 45 bases, read in frame from the first base. CDR1 SGHTA and CDR2 FQGTGA are derived from the germline V gene. The V end gives up 2 bases and the J end 2 bases, leaving 0 bases in the junction not matched to a gene.